The 15 T cell receptor beta chains given below trace back to one sample, sequenced in a study of blood T cell repertoires in COVID-19. TCRdb's copy holds only in-frame clones and misses some; the assay was immunoSEQ multiplex PCR. The data contain a few hundred thousand clones, around 85% of them singletons. The specimen was peripheral blood. These receptors were collected from a woman in her 30s who had recovered from COVID-19.

The chain recombines TRBV12-3 or TRBV12-4 with TRBJ1-5; D is unresolved. The CDR3 spans 12 residues. Trimming stripped 5 bases from V and 2 bases from J, with 4 bases between. The CDR3 is CASSQGNQPQHF. Here the CDR3 DNA reads TGTGCCAGCAGTCAGGGCAATCAGCCCCAGCATTTT.

V gene TRBV10-2 combines with J gene TRBJ2-3; TRBD2 matches 14 bases. The CDR3 contains 15 residues. The germline V gene encodes CDR1 WSHSY and CDR2 SAAADI. V was clipped by 10 bases and J by 2 bases; unmatched bases: 5. DNA of the CDR3: TGCGCCACCAGGACTAGCGGGGGGCTCACAGATACGCAGTATTTT. This gives the protein CATRTSGGLTDTQYF.

This chain uses TRBV29-1 with TRBJ1-1; D may be TRBD1 (6 bases). Germline CDR1 reads SQVTM; CDR2 reads ANQGSEA. Trimming stripped 3 bases from V and 0 bases from J, with 11 bases between. The CDR3 is 14 residues long. The CDR3 nucleotides are TGCAGCGTTGACAGGGGAGATATGAACACTGAAGCTTTCTTT. It codes for CSVDRGDMNTEAFF.

The rearrangement uses TRBV29-1 and TRBJ2-1, with D maybe TRBD2 (6 bases). Trimming cost V 4 bases and J 6 bases, with 16 bases left between them. Germline V lookup: CDR1 SQVTM, CDR2 ANQGSEA. This CDR3 is 14 amino acids long. The CDR3 region has the DNA TGCAGCGTTGTTATCCAGCGGGCGTCCAATGAGCAGTTCTTC. It codes for CSVVIQRASNEQFF.

The J gene is TRBJ1-6, the V gene TRBV25-1; the match to TRBD1 covers 9 bases. Germline values: CDR1 MGHDK, CDR2 SYGVNS. J was trimmed by 7 bases and V by 6 bases; bases with no gene match: 4. CDR3 length equals 14 residues. The DNA for the CDR3 is TGTGCCAGCAGGGACAGGGGAACCAATTCACCCCTCCACTTT. It is translated as CASRDRGTNSPLHF.

V is TRBV19 and J is TRBJ1-2, with 10 bases aligning to TRBD1. This CDR3 comprises 11 residues. CDR1 and CDR2 from the germline V gene are LNHDA and SQIVND (reference sequence). The ends lost 10 bases at V and 12 bases at J; junction bases unmatched: 8. CDR3 DNA sequence: TGTGCCACTTACCGGGACAGGGGCCACACCTTC. Its protein product is CATYRDRGHTF.

V usage is TRBV28 and J usage is TRBJ1-1; unclear D gene. Trimming removed 3 bases at V and 3 bases at J, with 11 bases between. The CDR3 has 14 amino acids. Germline V gene data show CDR1 as MDHEN and CDR2 as SYDVKM. Written as DNA, the CDR3 is TGTGCCAGCAGTTTTGCAGGCAGGCACACTGAAGCTTTCTTT. Translation gives CASSFAGRHTEAFF.

The table lists this clone with a few counts. The genes are TRBV4-1 and TRBJ1-4, with TRBD1 as a possible D gene (5 bases). This CDR3 spans 16 amino acids. Germline V gene data show CDR1 as MGHRA and CDR2 as YSYEKL. With 4 bases removed from V and 0 bases from J, the gap between germline ends came to 12 bases. The CDR3 reads CASSLRGGATNEKLFF. The CDR3 DNA follows: TGCGCCAGCAGCCTCCGGGGGGGGGCAACTAATGAAAAACTGTTTTTT.

The chain is built from TRBV5-4 and TRBJ2-5; possible D gene TRBD2, 5 bases. Deletions cut 4 bases from V and 0 bases from J, with 13 bases between. The CDR3 length is 15 residues. CDR1 and CDR2 from the germline V gene are SGHNT and YYREEE (reference sequence). The CDR3 spells CASSQRQTDQETQYF. CDR3 DNA sequence: TGTGCCAGCAGCCAGCGGCAGACCGACCAAGAGACCCAGTACTTC.

The rearrangement links TRBV30 to TRBJ1-5, with D perhaps TRBD1 (5 bases). V lost 2 bases and J lost 4, with 6 bases in between. This CDR3 is 12 amino acids long. Germline CDR1 GTSNPN, CDR2 SVGIG (reference sequence). CDR3 coding DNA: TGTGCCTGGAGTAGGGGTAATCAGCCCCAGCATTTT. Its protein product is CAWSRGNQPQHF.

The J gene is TRBJ1-6, the V gene TRBV2; 10 positions agree with TRBD1. The junction had 5 bases not matched to a gene; V was cut back by 6 bases and J by 6 bases. CDR3 length: 15 amino acids. CDR1 and CDR2 (germline): SNHLY, FYNNEI. The CDR3 region has the DNA TGTGCCAGCAGCCCTGACAGGGGGCTTAATTCACCCCTCCACTTT. It codes for CASSPDRGLNSPLHF.

The count of this clone is one. The rearrangement joins TRBV6-2 or TRBV6-3 to TRBJ2-7; 12 bases match TRBD2. There are 16 residues in the CDR3. Germline assignment: CDR1 MNHEY and CDR2 SVGEGT. J gave up 3 bases and V 6 bases, and 9 bases lay outside the gene matches. CDR3 residues: CASSQKRTSGIYEQYF. The CDR3 DNA is TGTGCCAGCAGCCAAAAAAGGACTAGCGGGATCTACGAGCAGTACTTC.

This sequence joins TRBV5-1 and TRBJ2-7, with TRBD1 matching 9 bases. The CDR3 contains 15 residues. Looked up from germline, CDR1 is SGHRS and CDR2 is YFSETQ. Trimming at V came to 10 bases and at J to 4 bases, leaving 15 bases not matched to a gene. CDR3 bases: TGCGCCGGACAACAGGGGGCGAAAGGCTTATACGAGCAGTACTTC. Encoded protein: CAGQQGAKGLYEQYF.

The genes are TRBV14 and TRBJ1-1; 11 bases align to TRBD1. The CDR3 length is 17 residues. The V gene's germline CDR1 is SGHDN and CDR2 FVKESK. The J segment lost 0 bases and the V segment lost 4 bases, leaving 7 bases of the junction unmatched. The CDR3 here is CASSLIGQGAMNTEAFF. The CDR3 nucleotides read TGTGCCAGCAGCCTAATTGGACAGGGGGCGATGAACACTGAAGCTTTCTTT.

This clone was detected once. The chain carries TRBV19 and TRBJ1-1; D call uncertain. The CDR3 loop spans 13 amino acids. The germline V gene has CDR1 LNHDA and CDR2 SQIVND (reference sequence). With 5 bases removed from V and 4 bases from J, the gap between germline ends came to 11 bases. The CDR3 reads CASSEGWVTEAFF. CDR3 nucleotide sequence: TGTGCCAGTAGTGAGGGTTGGGTCACTGAAGCTTTCTTT.